The clone carrying this T cell receptor (beta chain) was recorded a few times. The CDR3 consists of 16 residues. Trimming at V came to 3 bases and at J to 1 base, leaving 6 bases not matched to a gene. The entry originates in a study of blood T cells in healthy people across ages. Study-wide context: T cells yielded about one barcoded beta molecule per two cells through template switching.

A J-beta primer mix and a sample-barcoded 5' primer were used in a second PCR of about 7 to 12 cycles. TCRdb reprocessed the 5' RACE reads via MiXCR and lists one record per CDR3 protein. Seen here are 1.5 million or so distinct CDR3 sequences, 35% to 45% observed once, and the top ten hold approximately 4.1%. The receptor's source is a woman younger than 35 in good health. Sequencing was performed on blood. The chain is built from TRBV12-3 or TRBV12-4 and TRBJ2-5, with TRBD1 matching 9 bases. CDR3 loop: CASSFQSQGAQETQYF. The CDR3, as DNA: TGTGCCAGCAGTTTCCAGTCACAGGGGGCCCAAGAGACCCAGTACTTC.